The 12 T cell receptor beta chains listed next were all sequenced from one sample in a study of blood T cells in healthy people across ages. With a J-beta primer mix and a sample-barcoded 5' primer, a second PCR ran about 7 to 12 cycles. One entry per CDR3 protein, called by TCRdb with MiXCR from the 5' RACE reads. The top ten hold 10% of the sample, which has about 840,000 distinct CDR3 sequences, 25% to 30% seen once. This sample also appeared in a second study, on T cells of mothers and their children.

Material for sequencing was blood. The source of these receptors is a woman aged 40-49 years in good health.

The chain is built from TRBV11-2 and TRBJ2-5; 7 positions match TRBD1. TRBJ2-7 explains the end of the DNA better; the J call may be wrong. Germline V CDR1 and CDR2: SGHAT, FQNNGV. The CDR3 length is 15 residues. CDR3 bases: TGTGCCAGCAGCTTATTGACAGGGTCAAGCCACGAGCAGTACTTC. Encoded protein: CASSLLTGSSHEQYF.

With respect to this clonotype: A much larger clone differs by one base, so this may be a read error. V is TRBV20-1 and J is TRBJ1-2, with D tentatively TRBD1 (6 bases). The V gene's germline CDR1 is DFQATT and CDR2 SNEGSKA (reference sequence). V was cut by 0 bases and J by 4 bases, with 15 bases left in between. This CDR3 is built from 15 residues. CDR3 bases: TGCAGTGCTAGAGATAGGAGAGGCAGGGGCTATGGCTACACCTTC. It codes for CSARDRRGRGYGYTF.

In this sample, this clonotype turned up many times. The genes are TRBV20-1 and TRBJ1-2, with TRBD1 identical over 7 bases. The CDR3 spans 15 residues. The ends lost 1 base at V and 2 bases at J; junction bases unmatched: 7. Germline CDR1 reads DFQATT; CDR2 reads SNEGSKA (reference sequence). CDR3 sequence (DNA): TGCAGTGCTAGAGTACAGGGGAGGACCAACTATGGCTACACCTTC. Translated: CSARVQGRTNYGYTF.

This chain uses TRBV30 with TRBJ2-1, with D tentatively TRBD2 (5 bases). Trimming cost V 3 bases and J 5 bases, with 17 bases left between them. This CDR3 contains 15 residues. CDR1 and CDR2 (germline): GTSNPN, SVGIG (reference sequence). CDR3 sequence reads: CAWRGYGGYNNEQFF. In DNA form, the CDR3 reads TGTGCCTGGAGAGGGTACGGCGGGTACAACAATGAGCAGTTCTTC.

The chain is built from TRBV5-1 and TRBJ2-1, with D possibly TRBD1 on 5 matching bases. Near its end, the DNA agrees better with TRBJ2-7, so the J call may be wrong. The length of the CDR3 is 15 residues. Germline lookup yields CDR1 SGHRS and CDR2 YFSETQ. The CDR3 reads CASSLIGASYNEQYF. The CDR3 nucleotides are TGCGCCAGCAGCTTAATAGGGGCTTCCTACAATGAGCAGTACTTC.

This CDR3 reads CASSQDGTGLFYEQYF. Here the CDR3 DNA reads TGCGCCAGCAGCCAAGACGGGACAGGACTTTTCTACGAGCAGTACTTC. V usage is TRBV4-1 and J usage is TRBJ2-7, with 8 bases that match TRBD1. Germline V gene data show CDR1 as MGHRA and CDR2 as YSYEKL. CDR3 length: 16 residues. Losses at the gene ends were 0 bases for V and 3 bases for J; bases not matched to a gene: 7.

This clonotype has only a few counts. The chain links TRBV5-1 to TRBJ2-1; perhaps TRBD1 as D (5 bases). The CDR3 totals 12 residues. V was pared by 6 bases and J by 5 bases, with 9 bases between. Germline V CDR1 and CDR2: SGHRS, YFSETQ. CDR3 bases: TGCGCCAGCAAAGGGGTAGACAATGAGCAGTTCTTC. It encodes CASKGVDNEQFF.

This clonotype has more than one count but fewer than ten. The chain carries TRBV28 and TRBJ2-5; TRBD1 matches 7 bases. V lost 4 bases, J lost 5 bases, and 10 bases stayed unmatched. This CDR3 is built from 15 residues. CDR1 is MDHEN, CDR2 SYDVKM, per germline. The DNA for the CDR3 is TGTGCCAGCAGTTCCCGGACAGGATGGAGCGAGACCCAGTACTTC. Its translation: CASSSRTGWSETQYF.

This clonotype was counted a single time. The CDR3 loop is CASSEGGRTGELFF. Written as DNA, the CDR3 is TGTGCCAGCAGTGAAGGAGGAAGGACCGGGGAGCTGTTTTTT. The rearrangement uses TRBV6-1 and TRBJ2-2; D remains ambiguous. This CDR3 has 14 amino acids. Trimming removed 1 base from V and 5 bases from J, with 8 bases in between. The germline V gene encodes CDR1 MNHNS and CDR2 SASEGT.

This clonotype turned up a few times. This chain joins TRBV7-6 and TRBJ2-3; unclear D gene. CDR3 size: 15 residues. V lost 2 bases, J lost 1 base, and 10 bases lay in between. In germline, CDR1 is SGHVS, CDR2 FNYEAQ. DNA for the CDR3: TGTGCCAGCAGCTTAACGTCCTCGGGCACAGATACGCAGTATTTT. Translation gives CASSLTSSGTDTQYF.

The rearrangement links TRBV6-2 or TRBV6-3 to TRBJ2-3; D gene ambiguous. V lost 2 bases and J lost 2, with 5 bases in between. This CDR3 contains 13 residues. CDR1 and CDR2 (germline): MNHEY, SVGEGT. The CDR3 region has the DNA TGTGCCAGCAGTTACGCTTTCACAGATACGCAGTATTTT. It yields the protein CASSYAFTDTQYF.

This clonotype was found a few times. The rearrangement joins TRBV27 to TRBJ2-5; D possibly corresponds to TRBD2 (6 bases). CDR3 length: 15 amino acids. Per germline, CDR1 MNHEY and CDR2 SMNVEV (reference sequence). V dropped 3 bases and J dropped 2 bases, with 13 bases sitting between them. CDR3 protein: CASSFGGARQETQYF. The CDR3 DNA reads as TGTGCCAGCAGTTTCGGCGGGGCCCGGCAAGAGACCCAGTACTTC.